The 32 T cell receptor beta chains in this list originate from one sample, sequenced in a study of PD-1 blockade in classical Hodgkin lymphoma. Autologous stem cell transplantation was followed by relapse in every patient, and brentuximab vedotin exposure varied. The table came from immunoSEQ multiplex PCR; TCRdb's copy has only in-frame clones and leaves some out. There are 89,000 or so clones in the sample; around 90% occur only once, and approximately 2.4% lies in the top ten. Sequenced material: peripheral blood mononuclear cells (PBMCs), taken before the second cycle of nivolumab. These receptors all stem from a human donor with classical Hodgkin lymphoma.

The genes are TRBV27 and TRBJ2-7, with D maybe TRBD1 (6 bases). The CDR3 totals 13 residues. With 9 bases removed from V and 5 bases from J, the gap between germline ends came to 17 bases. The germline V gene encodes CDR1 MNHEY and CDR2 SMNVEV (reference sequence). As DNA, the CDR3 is TGTGCCAGTATCGAACAGGGAAAGAACGAGCAGTACTTC. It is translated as CASIEQGKNEQYF.

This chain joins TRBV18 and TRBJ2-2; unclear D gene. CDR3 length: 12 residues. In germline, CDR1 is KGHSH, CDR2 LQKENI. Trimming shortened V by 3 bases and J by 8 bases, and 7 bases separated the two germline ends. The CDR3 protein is CASSPRSGELFF. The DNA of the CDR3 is TGTGCCAGCTCACCCCGCTCGGGGGAGCTGTTTTTT.

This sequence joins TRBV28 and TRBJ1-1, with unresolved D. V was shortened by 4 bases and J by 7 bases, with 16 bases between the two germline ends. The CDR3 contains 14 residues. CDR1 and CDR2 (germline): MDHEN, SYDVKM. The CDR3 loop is CASSSNLRRNEAFF. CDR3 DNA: TGTGCCAGCAGTTCAAACCTCAGACGGAATGAAGCTTTCTTT.

CDR3 DNA sequence: TGTGCCAGCTCCCCCCGGGACACTAATGAAAAACTGTTTTTT. Translation gives CASSPRDTNEKLFF. The chain couples TRBV18 to TRBJ1-4; possibly TRBD1 for D (5 bases). CDR1 and CDR2 from the germline V gene are KGHSH and LQKENI. The CDR3 contains 14 residues. Trimming shortened V by 6 bases and J by 2 bases, and 10 bases separated the two germline ends.

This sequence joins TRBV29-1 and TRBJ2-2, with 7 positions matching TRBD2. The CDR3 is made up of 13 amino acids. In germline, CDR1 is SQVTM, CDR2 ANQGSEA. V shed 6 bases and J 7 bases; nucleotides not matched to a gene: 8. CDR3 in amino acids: CSVAGLRDGELFF. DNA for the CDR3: TGCAGCGTCGCGGGACTACGTGACGGGGAGCTGTTTTTT.

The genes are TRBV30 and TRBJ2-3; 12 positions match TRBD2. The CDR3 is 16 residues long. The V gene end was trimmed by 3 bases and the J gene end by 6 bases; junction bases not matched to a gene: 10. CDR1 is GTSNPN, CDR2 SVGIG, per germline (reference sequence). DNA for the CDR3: TGTGCCTGGAGATCCCGGACTAGCGGGACGGGTGATACGCAGTATTTT. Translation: CAWRSRTSGTGDTQYF.

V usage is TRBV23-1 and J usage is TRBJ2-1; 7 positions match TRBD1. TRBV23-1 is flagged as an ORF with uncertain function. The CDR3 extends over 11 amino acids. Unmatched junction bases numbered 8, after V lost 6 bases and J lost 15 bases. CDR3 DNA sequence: TGCGCCAGCAGCCGAAGGGGGCAAGGGTTCTTC. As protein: CASSRRGQGFF.

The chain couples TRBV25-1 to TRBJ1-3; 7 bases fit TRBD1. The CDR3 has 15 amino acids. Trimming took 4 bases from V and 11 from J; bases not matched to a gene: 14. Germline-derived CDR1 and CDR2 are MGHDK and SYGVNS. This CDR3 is CASSVPRQGGHAIYF. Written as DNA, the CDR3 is TGTGCCAGCAGTGTCCCTCGACAGGGCGGACACGCCATATATTTT.

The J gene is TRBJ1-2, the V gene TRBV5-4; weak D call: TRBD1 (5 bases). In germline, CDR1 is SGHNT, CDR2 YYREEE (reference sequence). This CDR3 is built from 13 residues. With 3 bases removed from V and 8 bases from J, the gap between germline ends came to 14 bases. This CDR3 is CASSSGGMRGYTF. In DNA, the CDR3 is TGTGCCAGCAGCTCGGGGGGGATGAGGGGCTACACCTTC. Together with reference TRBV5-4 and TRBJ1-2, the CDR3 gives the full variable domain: ETGVTQSPTHLIKTRGQQVTLRCSSQSGHNTVSWYQQALGQGPQFIFQYYREEENGRGNFPPRFSGLQFPNYSSELNVNALELDDSALYLCASSSGGMRGYTFGSGTRLTVV.

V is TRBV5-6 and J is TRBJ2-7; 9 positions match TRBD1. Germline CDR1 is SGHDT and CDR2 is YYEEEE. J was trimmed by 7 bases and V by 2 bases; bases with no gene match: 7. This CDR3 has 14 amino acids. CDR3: CASSFGQGLGEQYF. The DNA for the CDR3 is TGTGCCAGCAGCTTCGGACAGGGGCTGGGGGAGCAGTACTTC. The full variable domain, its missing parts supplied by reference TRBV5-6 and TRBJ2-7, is DAGVTQSPTHLIKTRGQQVTLRCSPKSGHDTVSWYQQALGQGPQFIFQYYEEEERQRGNFPDRFSGHQFPNYSSELNVNALLLGDSALYLCASSFGQGLGEQYFGPGTRLTVT.

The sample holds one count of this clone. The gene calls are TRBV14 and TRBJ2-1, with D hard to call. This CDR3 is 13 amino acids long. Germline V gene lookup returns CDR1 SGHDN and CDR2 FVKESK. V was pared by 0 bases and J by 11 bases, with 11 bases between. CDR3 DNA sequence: TGTGCCAGCAGCCAAGATAGGTCGACAAAGCAGTTCTTC. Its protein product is CASSQDRSTKQFF. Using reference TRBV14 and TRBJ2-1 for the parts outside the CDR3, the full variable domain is EAGVTQFPSHSVIEKGQTVTLRCDPISGHDNLYWYRRVMGKEIKFLLHFVKESKQDESGMPNNRFLAERTGGTYSTLKVQPAELEDSGVYFCASSQDRSTKQFFGPGTRLTVL.

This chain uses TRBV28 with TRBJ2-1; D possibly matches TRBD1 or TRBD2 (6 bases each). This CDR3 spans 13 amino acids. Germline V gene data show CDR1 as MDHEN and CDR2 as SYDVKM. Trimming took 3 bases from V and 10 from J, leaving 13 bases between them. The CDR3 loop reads CASSLSLGGEQFF. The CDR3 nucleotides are TGTGCCAGCAGTTTGAGCCTCGGGGGCGAGCAGTTCTTC.

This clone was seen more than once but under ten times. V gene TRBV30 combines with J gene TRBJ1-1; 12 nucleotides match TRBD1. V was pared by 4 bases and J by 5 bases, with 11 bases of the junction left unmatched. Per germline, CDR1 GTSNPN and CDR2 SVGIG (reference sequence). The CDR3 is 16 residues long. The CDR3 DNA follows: TGTGCCTGGAAACGGGGACAGGGGGCCGTAAGGACTGAAGCTTTCTTT. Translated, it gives CAWKRGQGAVRTEAFF. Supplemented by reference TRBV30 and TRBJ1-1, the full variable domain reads SQTIHQWPATLVQPVGSPLSLECTVEGTSNPNLYWYRQAAGRGLQLLFYSVGIGQISSEVPQNLSASRPQDRQFILSSKKLLLSDSGFYLCAWKRGQGAVRTEAFFGQGTRLTVV.

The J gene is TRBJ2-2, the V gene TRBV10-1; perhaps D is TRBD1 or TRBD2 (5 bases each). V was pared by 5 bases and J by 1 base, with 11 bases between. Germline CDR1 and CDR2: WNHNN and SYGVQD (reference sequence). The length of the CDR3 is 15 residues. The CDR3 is CASSYGTGNTGELFF. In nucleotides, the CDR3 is TGCGCCAGCAGTTATGGGACGGGGAACACCGGGGAGCTGTTTTTT.

The CDR3 DNA follows: TGTGCCAGCAGCTTAGGCCGTGGAGGAGGCGCAACTAATGAAAAACTGTTTTTT. Its translation: CASSLGRGGGATNEKLFF. The chain joins TRBV13 to TRBJ1-4, with D unclear. V shed 0 bases and J shed 0 bases, with 14 bases lying between them. CDR1 is PRHDT and CDR2 is FYEKMQ in the germline V gene (reference sequence). This CDR3 region has 18 residues.

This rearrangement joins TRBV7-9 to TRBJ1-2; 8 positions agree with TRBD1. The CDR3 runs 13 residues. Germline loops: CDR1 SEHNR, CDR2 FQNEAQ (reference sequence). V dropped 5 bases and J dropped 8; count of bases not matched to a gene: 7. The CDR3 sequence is CASSRDRPRGYTF. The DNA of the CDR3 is TGTGCCAGCAGCCGGGACAGGCCTCGGGGCTACACCTTC.

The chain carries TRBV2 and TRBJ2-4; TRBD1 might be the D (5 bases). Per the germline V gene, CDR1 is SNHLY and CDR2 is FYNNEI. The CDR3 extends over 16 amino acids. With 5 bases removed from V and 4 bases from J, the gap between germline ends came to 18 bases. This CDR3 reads CASSIVLGRGKNIQYF. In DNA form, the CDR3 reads TGTGCCAGCAGTATCGTCTTGGGGCGAGGTAAAAACATTCAGTACTTC.

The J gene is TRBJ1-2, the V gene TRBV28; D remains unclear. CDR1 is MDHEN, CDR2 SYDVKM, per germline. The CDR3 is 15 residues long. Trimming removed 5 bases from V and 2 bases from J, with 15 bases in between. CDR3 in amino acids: CASSLSPDRNYGYTF. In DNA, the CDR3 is TGTGCCAGCAGTCTCTCACCGGACCGGAACTATGGCTACACCTTC.

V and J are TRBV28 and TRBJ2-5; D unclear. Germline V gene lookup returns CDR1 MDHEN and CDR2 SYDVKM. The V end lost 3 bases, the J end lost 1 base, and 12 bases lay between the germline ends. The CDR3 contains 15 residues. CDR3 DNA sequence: TGTGCCAGCAGTTTCCCGCGTGGGTTCCAAGAGACCCAGTACTTC. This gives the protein CASSFPRGFQETQYF.

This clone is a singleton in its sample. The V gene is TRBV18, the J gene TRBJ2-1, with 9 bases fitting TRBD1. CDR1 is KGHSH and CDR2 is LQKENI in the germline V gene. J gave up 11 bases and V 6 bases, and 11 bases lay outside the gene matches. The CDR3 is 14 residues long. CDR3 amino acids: CASSDLGQGGKQFF. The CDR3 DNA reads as TGTGCCAGCTCGGATCTGGGACAGGGAGGGAAGCAGTTCTTC. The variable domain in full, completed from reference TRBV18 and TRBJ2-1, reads NAGVMQNPRHLVRRRGQEARLRCSPMKGHSHVYWYRQLPEEGLKFMVYLQKENIIDESGMPKERFSAEFPKEGPSILRIQQVVRGDSAAYFCASSDLGQGGKQFFGPGTRLTVL.

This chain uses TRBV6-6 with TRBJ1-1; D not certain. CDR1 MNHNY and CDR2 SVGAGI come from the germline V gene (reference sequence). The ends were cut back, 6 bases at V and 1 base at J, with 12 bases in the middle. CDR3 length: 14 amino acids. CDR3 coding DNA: TGTGCCAGCAGCCGACCCATTCAGAACACTGAAGCTTTCTTT. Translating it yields CASSRPIQNTEAFF.

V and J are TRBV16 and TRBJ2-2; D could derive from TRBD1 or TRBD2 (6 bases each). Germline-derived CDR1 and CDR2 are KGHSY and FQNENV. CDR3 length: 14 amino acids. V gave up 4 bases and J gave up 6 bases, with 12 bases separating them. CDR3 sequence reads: CASSPLGGSGELFF. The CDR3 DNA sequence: TGTGCCAGCAGCCCCTTGGGGGGCTCCGGGGAGCTGTTTTTT.

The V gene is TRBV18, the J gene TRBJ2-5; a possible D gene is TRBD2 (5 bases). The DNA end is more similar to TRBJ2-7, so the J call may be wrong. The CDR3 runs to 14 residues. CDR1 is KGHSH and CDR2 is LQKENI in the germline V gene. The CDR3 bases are TGTGCCAGCTCACCAGAGGACGGGACCTACGAGCAGTACTTC. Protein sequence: CASSPEDGTYEQYF.

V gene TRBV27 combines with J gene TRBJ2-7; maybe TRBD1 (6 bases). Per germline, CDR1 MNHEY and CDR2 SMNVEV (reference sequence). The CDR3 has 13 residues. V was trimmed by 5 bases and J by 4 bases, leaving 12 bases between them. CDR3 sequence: CASSLGHGYEQYF. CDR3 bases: TGTGCCAGCAGTCTGGGACACGGATACGAGCAGTACTTC.

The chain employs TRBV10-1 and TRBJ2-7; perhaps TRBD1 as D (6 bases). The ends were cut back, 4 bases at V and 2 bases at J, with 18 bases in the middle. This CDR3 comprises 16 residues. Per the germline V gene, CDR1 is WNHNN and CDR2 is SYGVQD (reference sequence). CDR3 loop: CASSGPQGRPPYEQYF. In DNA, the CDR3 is TGCGCCAGCAGTGGGCCACAGGGAAGGCCTCCCTACGAGCAGTACTTC.

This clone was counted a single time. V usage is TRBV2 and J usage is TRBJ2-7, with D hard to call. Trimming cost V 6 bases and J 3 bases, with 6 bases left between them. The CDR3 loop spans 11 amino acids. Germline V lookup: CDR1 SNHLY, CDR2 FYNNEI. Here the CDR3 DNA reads TGTGCCAGCAGGTTTATCTACGAGCAGTACTTC. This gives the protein CASRFIYEQYF.

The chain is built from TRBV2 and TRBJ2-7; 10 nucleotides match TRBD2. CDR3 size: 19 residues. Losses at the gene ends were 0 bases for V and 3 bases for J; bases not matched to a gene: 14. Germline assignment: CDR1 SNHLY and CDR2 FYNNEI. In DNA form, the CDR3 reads TGTGCCAGCAGTGAAGCTTATCTAGCGGGAGAGCCAGGGGTCTACGAGCAGTACTTC. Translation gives CASSEAYLAGEPGVYEQYF.

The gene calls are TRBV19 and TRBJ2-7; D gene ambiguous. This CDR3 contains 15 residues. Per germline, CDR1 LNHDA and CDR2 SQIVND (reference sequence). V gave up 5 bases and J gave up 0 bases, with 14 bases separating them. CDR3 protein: CASSPSILSSYEQYF. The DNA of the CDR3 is TGTGCCAGTAGTCCATCGATTCTGAGCTCCTACGAGCAGTACTTC.

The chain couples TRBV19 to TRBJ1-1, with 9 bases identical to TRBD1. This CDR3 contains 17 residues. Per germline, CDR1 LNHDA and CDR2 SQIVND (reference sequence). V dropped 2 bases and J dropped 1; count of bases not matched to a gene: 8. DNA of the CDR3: TGTGCCAGTAGTATACTCGTGACAGGGGGACGGAACACTGAAGCTTTCTTT. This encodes CASSILVTGGRNTEAFF.

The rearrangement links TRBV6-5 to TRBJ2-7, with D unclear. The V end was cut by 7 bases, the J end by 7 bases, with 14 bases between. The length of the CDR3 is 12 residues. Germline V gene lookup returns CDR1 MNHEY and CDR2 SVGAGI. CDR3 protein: CASTSFLGEQYF. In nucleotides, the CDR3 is TGTGCCAGCACATCTTTTCTGGGGGAGCAGTACTTC.

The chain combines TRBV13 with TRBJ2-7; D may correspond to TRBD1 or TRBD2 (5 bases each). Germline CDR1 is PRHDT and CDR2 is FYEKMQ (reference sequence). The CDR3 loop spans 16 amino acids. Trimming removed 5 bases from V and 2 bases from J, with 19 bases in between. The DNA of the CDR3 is TGTGCCAGCAGCCCCCCGGGACCTCGGAGAACCTACGAGCAGTACTTC. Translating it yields CASSPPGPRRTYEQYF.

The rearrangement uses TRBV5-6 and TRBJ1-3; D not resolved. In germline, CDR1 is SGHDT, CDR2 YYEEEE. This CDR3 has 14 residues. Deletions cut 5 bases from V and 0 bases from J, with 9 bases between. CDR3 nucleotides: TGTGCCAGCAGTTTTTTCGACTCTGGAAACACCATATATTTT. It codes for CASSFFDSGNTIYF.